The clone carrying this TCR beta chain was counted ten times or more. What it binds is not known. This entry is derived from a study of neurological immune-mediated disorders. The CDR3 totals 15 residues. V shed 5 bases and J shed 3 bases, with 11 bases lying between them. Looked up from germline, CDR1 is SNHLY and CDR2 is FYNNEI. cDNA synthesis was performed by 5'RACE with 10-nucleotide random UMIs. MiXCR, applied by TCRdb to the 5' RACE reads, yields one record per CDR3 protein. The sample contains under 85,000 distinct CDR3 sequences, around a tenth of which appear only once. Study-wide results and caveats: No CDR3 amino acid sequences were shared by expanded clones across subjects, suggesting private repertoires in all groups.

The controls, all healthy individuals, were blood bank volunteers in Maryland, USA. The TCR comes from a man aged 35-49 years in good health. Sequenced sample: PBMCs. This chain links TRBV2 with TRBJ2-6, with no clear D. Written as DNA, the CDR3 is TGTGCCAGCAGTCCACTCTGGGATGGGGCCAACGTCCTGACTTTC. It yields the protein CASSPLWDGANVLTF.